Sequencing of this T cell receptor beta chain was carried out in a study of blood T cell repertoires in COVID-19. Overall study: Specimens from acute and convalescent COVID-19 originated in the United States, Italy and Spain. In each case, the material was cDNA or gDNA derived from T cells, B-cell-depleted T cells, or PBMCs.

Data came from immunoSEQ multiplex PCR; TCRdb stores just in-frame clones and leaves some out. The sample includes 90,000 to 150,000 clones, about 86% seen only once; the top ten take more than 2%. Per the germline V gene, CDR1 is SGHVS and CDR2 is FQNEAQ. V trimming: 8 bases; J trimming: 4 bases; junction bases outside the gene matches: 9. The CDR3 loop spans 16 amino acids. The V call is TRBV7-8, the J call TRBJ1-4; 11 bases agree with TRBD1. Sequencing was performed on peripheral blood. This TCR derives from a woman aged 45-65 years with acute or convalescent COVID-19. Here the CDR3 reads CASVFGTGGFNEKLFF. The CDR3 DNA reads TGTGCCAGCGTCTTCGGGACAGGGGGATTTAATGAAAAACTGTTTTTT.